This T cell receptor (beta chain) was sequenced during a study of control samples from healthy donors and cancer patients. Sequencing was performed with immunoSEQ multiplex PCR; in TCRdb, only in-frame clones are kept and a portion is missing. Across around 190,000 clones, the top ten clones capture roughly 2% of the sample. The CDR3 length is 17 residues. The sample taken for sequencing was blood. The origin of this receptor is a woman aged 25-40 years in good health. The V call is TRBV7-5, the J call TRBJ1-2; the table's D gene call, TRBD1, was not cross checked with the DNA. TRBV7-5 is tagged as a pseudogene. The CDR3 sequence is CARSTRDRDTLGYGYTF. The CDR3 nucleotides read TGTGCCAGAAGCACTCGAGACCGGGACACCCTGGGGTATGGCTACACCTTC.